The sequence of this T cell receptor (beta chain) was determined in a study of blood T cells in healthy people across ages. Study results and limitations: Roughly linear age-related decline in beta diversity appeared, significant by age about 40. There were more naive CD4+ cells and higher diversity in long-lived donors than in aged donors. The unknown donor CMV status may have confounded expanded clonotype changes.

In this sample, this clonotype turned up a few times. Its specificity is unknown. The CDR3 contains 13 residues. With 10 bases clipped from V and 1 base from J, the junction kept 7 bases outside the gene matches. Germline CDR1 SNHLY, CDR2 FYNNEI. A second PCR of 7 to 11 cycles used a sample-barcoded 5' primer and a J-beta primer mix. TCRdb redid the calling of the 5' RACE reads with MiXCR, one entry per CDR3 protein. The sample contains about 1.7 million distinct CDR3 sequences, about 30% of which appear only once. Sequencing was done on a sample of blood. This sequence originates from a woman in her thirties in good health. V gene TRBV2 combines with J gene TRBJ2-7, with 7 bases aligning to TRBD1. CDR3 loop: CATSGTASYEQYF. DNA of the CDR3: TGTGCCACCTCCGGGACAGCTTCCTACGAGCAGTACTTC.